A single T cell receptor (beta chain) is shown here with its context. The clone's antigen remains unknown. The record has no base qualities; no much larger clone is one base away. The sample contains more than one DNA sequence encoding this CDR3. This entry comes from a study of blood T cell repertoires in COVID-19 (dated by TCRdb to the early 2020s). For the wider study: Collaborator samples came from the United States, Italy and Spain and covered acute and convalescent phases of COVID-19. The prospective study material was composed of cDNA or gDNA derived from T cells, B-cell-depleted T cells, or PBMCs. Deeply sampled blood TCRbeta repertoires from subjects exposed to, actively infected with, or recovered from COVID-19 were included in the dataset. A freely available public database, intended as a resource for researchers studying the immune response to SARS-CoV-2, is where the repertoires were released. The samples were drawn from the first 160 participants of the ongoing ImmuneRACE study and from 1,200 or so subjects provided by 6 global collaborators. Nearly every sample came with metadata listing a de-identified subject ID, COVID-19 status, age in years and sex. HLA class I and class II types, where available, came from metadata supplied by the sample provider rather than from assay-based typing. Study-wide conclusions, independent of this receptor: The amount of clinical and demographic metadata varied by source and participant and was provided uncurated.

The germline V end is reduced by 0 bases and the J end by 2 bases; junction bases left unmatched: 2. The CDR3 goes from the cysteine to the phenylalanine over 14 residues. Of all the DNA, just the CDR3 is kept, 42 bases in frame from base 1. Based on the germline V gene, the CDR1 and CDR2 sequences are SGHRS and YFSETQ. Another Seattle source contributed samples from volunteer blood donors who had recovered from COVID-19. The collaborating institutions used their own protocols to collect whole blood in K2EDTA tubes. For TCRbeta analysis, collaborator samples were shipped as frozen whole blood, as isolated PBMCs, or as DNA extracted from either sample type. TCRbeta CDR3 regions were amplified from genomic DNA by means of the immunoSEQ Assay, a bias-controlled multiplex PCR. From the authors' description of their analysis: The number of nucleated cells in each sample was estimated by amplification of reference gene primers within the assay. To quantify the absolute abundance of each unique TCRbeta CDR3 rearrangement, sequence reads were collapsed and filtered. For each sample, productive Simpson clonality was calculated by taking the square root of Simpson's diversity index across productive rearrangements. Not all clones reach the TCRdb copy of this immuneACCESS table, which keeps in-frame sequences only. Checked studies attribute under half of the gap to unresolved V genes and leave the rest unexplained. D and trimming were read from the DNA, whereas the V and J calls and clone size are those reported in that table. This sample is represented by fewer than 200,000 clones; 80% to 90% of them were singletons. About 2.1% of the sample belongs to the ten largest clones.

The V and J segments used are TRBV5-1 and TRBJ2-7; TRBD2 fits 7 bases in the junction. Sequenced material: peripheral blood. The receptor comes from a man aged 18-30 years who had recovered from COVID-19. The DNA reads TGCGCCAGCAGCTTGGAGGGAGGGCCCTACGAGCAGTACTTC. Translated, it gives CASSLEGGPYEQYF.